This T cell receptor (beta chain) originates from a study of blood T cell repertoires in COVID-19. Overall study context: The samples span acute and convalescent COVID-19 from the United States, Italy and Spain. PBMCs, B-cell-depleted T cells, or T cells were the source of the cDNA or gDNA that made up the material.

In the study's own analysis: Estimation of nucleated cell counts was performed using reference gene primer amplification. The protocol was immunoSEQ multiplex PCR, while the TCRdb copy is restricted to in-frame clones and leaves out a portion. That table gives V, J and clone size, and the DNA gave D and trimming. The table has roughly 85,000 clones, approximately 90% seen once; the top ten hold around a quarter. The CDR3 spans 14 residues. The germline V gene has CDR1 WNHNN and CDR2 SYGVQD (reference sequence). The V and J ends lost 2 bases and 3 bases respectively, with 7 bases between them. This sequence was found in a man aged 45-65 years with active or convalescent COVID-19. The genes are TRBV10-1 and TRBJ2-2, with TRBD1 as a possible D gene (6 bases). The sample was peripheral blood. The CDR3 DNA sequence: TGCGCCAGCAGTGAGCAGGGGCACACCGGGGAGCTGTTTTTT. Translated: CASSEQGHTGELFF.